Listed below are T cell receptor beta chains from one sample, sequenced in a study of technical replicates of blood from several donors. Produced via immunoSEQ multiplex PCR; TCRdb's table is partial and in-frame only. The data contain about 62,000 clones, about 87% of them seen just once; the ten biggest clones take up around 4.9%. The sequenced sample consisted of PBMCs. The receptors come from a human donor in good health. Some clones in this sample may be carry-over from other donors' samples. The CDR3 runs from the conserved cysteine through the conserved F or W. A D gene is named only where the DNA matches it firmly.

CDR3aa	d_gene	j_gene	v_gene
CASSLTGTGRETQYF	TRBD1	TRBJ2-5	TRBV4-1
CASSLVGYEQYF	.	TRBJ2-7	TRBV7-9
CASSLGRGPRGGYTF	.	TRBJ1-2	TRBV13
CASSLGIRQSTDTQYF	.	TRBJ2-3	TRBV7-8
CASRRRYRGANTGELFF	TRBD1	TRBJ2-2	TRBV13
CASSIRQGSGYTF	TRBD1	TRBJ1-2	TRBV19
CASMDRDYEQYF	TRBD1	TRBJ2-7	TRBV19
CASSQDWGDSPLHF	.	TRBJ1-6	TRBV4-2
CAIARGGGELFF	TRBD2	TRBJ2-2	TRBV10-3
CASSQPGLYNEQFF	TRBD2	TRBJ2-1	TRBV4-1
CAWSVLQGGGYTF	TRBD1	TRBJ1-2	TRBV30
CASSARTGGAGELFF	TRBD1	TRBJ2-2	TRBV9
CASSLGSPGGQETQYF	TRBD1	TRBJ2-5	TRBV11-2
CATSTTGGRGTGELFF	TRBD2	TRBJ2-2	TRBV15
CASRFLRGTEAFF	.	TRBJ1-1	TRBV27
CASSLAQAGGLYTQYF	TRBD2	TRBJ2-3	TRBV7-2
CASRGSSTGELFF	.	TRBJ2-2	TRBV19
CASSLFYLKTGGNEQFF	TRBD1	TRBJ2-1	TRBV27
CASSLAGGLLNEQFF	TRBD2	TRBJ2-1	TRBV7-3
CASSSQGAGGETQYF	.	TRBJ2-5	TRBV5-4
CASSSPTSRPYNEQFF	.	TRBJ2-1	TRBV6-5
CASSPGLAEYNEQFF	TRBD2	TRBJ2-1	TRBV6-1
CAISDSRDSPYSDGNTIYF	TRBD1	TRBJ1-3	TRBV10-3
CASNPGRGDTQYF	.	TRBJ2-3	TRBV28
CSVPTGFGYTF	.	TRBJ1-2	TRBV20-1
CASSTYRVDTEAFF	.	TRBJ1-1	TRBV18
CASSLAAGEDTQYF	TRBD2	TRBJ2-3	TRBV7-6
CASSLQLGTGTYEQYF	TRBD1	TRBJ2-7	TRBV5-8
CASSFGPRRQGIGDTQYF	TRBD1	TRBJ2-3	TRBV5-6
CASSPVTGSSGNTIYF	.	TRBJ1-3	TRBV18
CASSATGSSGNTIYF	.	TRBJ1-3	TRBV4-2
CASSTGQGGTDTQYF	TRBD1	TRBJ2-3	TRBV5-1
CASSYSGAYQETQYF	TRBD2	TRBJ2-5	TRBV5-5
CASSLAVNEQFF	.	TRBJ2-1	TRBV5-1
CASSGLAGGRTTGELFF	TRBD2	TRBJ2-2	TRBV9
CASSPLPQTYEQYF	.	TRBJ2-7	TRBV18
CASSVRTSGGLNNEQFF	TRBD2	TRBJ2-1	TRBV9
CASSRLAGGEQYF	TRBD2	TRBJ2-7	TRBV2
CASSFAGTRLETQYF	TRBD2	TRBJ2-5	TRBV7-2
CASRRGAEEKLFF	.	TRBJ1-4	TRBV25-1
CASSHTLGQGNDEQFF	.	TRBJ2-1	TRBV4-2
CASSVGPEPYGYTF	.	TRBJ1-2	TRBV9
CASSGSRATQYF	.	TRBJ2-5	TRBV2
CASSSGTREAFF	.	TRBJ1-1	TRBV6-5
CASSLGRQGLYGYTF	.	TRBJ1-2	TRBV27
CASTLVRGNSGNTIYF	.	TRBJ1-3	TRBV19
CAISETSGSTDTQYF	TRBD2	TRBJ2-3	TRBV10-3